Presented here are 22 T cell receptor beta chains from one specimen sequenced in a study of T cell clones after liver transplantation. Clones were read by immunoSEQ multiplex PCR, and TCRdb kept only the in-frame ones, dropping some. The table lists about 53,000 clones, roughly 80% of them singletons, with about 8.9% in the top ten. This material consisted of CD4+ T cells from blood, taken before liver transplant. These receptors originate from a human donor who received a liver transplant.

The chain carries TRBV9 and TRBJ1-4; 9 bases are shared with TRBD1. The germline gives CDR1 SGDLS, CDR2 YYNGEE. Trimming cost V 7 bases and J 3 bases; bases outside gene matches: 16. This CDR3 has 18 amino acids. DNA for the CDR3: TGTGCCAGCCTCGGCTCGGGACAGGGAAAGGAGGCTAATGAAAAACTGTTTTTT. This sequence encodes CASLGSGQGKEANEKLFF. The complete variable domain, with remaining parts taken from reference TRBV9 and TRBJ1-4, reads DSGVTQTPKHLITATGQRVTLRCSPRSGDLSVYWYQQSLDQGLQFLIQYYNGEERAKGNILERFSAQQFPDLHSELNLSSLELGDSALYFCASLGSGQGKEANEKLFFGSGTQLSVL.

The chain combines TRBV4-1 with TRBJ2-1, with TRBD2 matching 8 bases. The V segment lost 8 bases and the J segment 8 bases; nucleotides outside the gene matches: 11. Germline lookup yields CDR1 MGHRA and CDR2 YSYEKL. This CDR3 spans 14 amino acids. CDR3 residues: CASGTRVVSDEQFF. The CDR3 DNA sequence: TGCGCCAGCGGGACTAGAGTCGTTAGTGATGAGCAGTTCTTC.

CDR3 protein: CASTAGTSGSFEQYF. As DNA, the CDR3 is TGTGCCAGCACCGCCGGGACTAGCGGGAGTTTTGAGCAGTACTTC. The rearrangement joins TRBV27 to TRBJ2-7; 14 positions agree with TRBD2. Germline V lookup: CDR1 MNHEY, CDR2 SMNVEV (reference sequence). The CDR3 loop spans 15 amino acids. V was pared by 7 bases and J by 7 bases, with 9 bases of the junction left unmatched.

The chain joins TRBV7-2 to TRBJ2-6, with D unclear. CDR3 size: 11 residues. The V gene's germline CDR1 is SGHTA and CDR2 FQGNSA. Trimming removed 7 bases at V and 2 bases at J, with 0 bases between. The CDR3 DNA reads TGTGCCAGCACTGGGGCCAACGTCCTGACTTTC. Translating it yields CASTGANVLTF.

The chain joins TRBV7-9 to TRBJ2-7; tentative D call: TRBD1 (5 bases). Germline CDR1 and CDR2: SEHNR and FQNEAQ (reference sequence). The CDR3 has 11 residues. With 8 bases removed from V and 6 bases from J, the gap between germline ends came to 11 bases. The CDR3 spells CASGAGLEQYF. CDR3 sequence (DNA): TGTGCCAGCGGAGCAGGGCTCGAGCAGTACTTC.

The chain carries TRBV4-1 and TRBJ2-2; D is ambiguous. Deletions cut 3 bases from V and 6 bases from J, with 20 bases between. The CDR3 consists of 17 residues. Germline lookup yields CDR1 MGHRA and CDR2 YSYEKL. The CDR3 spells CASSQGVMVKSPGELFF. The DNA for the CDR3 is TGCGCCAGCAGCCAGGGTGTGATGGTAAAGTCGCCCGGGGAGCTGTTTTTT.

The chain is built from TRBV25-1 and TRBJ1-4; D gene unclear. The V gene lost 1 base and the J gene lost 8 bases, with 11 bases spanning the gap. The CDR3 consists of 14 residues. Germline values: CDR1 MGHDK, CDR2 SYGVNS. The CDR3 sequence is CASSESGRSEKLFF. Written as DNA, the CDR3 is TGTGCCAGCAGTGAATCGGGGAGGTCCGAAAAACTGTTTTTT.

The chain combines TRBV7-2 with TRBJ2-7; possibly TRBD2 for D (5 bases). The CDR3 has 15 amino acids. Trimming left V 3 bases short and J 3 bases short, with 15 bases between. Germline V gene data show CDR1 as SGHTA and CDR2 as FQGNSA. The CDR3: CASSFEGGRVYEQYF. The CDR3 nucleotides are TGTGCCAGCAGCTTTGAGGGCGGGCGAGTCTACGAGCAGTACTTC.

The chain links TRBV7-6 to TRBJ2-2; D may be TRBD1 (5 bases). The V gene lost 3 bases and the J gene lost 4 bases, with 12 bases spanning the gap. Germline V lookup: CDR1 SGHVS, CDR2 FNYEAQ. This CDR3 has 15 residues. CDR3 region: CASSLVQGSTGELFF. In nucleotides, the CDR3 is TGTGCCAGCAGCTTGGTTCAGGGCAGCACCGGGGAGCTGTTTTTT.

The chain combines TRBV13 with TRBJ1-6; 7 bases line up with TRBD1. Per the germline V gene, CDR1 is PRHDT and CDR2 is FYEKMQ (reference sequence). The CDR3 is 16 amino acids. V trimming: 3 bases; J trimming: 0 bases; junction bases outside the gene matches: 2. The CDR3 loop reads CASSFRGSSYNSPLHF. The DNA of the CDR3 is TGTGCCAGCAGCTTCAGGGGGAGCTCCTATAATTCACCCCTCCACTTT.

This clone was detected only once. This chain uses TRBV28 with TRBJ2-3, with D perhaps being TRBD1 or TRBD2 (5 bases each). The CDR3 has 13 amino acids. V lost 11 bases and J lost 8, with 20 bases in between. The germline V gene encodes CDR1 MDHEN and CDR2 SYDVKM. CDR3 region: CAANLRGLGTQYF. CDR3 nucleotides: TGTGCCGCCAATCTCCGGGGCCTAGGTACGCAGTATTTT.

This clone was detected only a few times. This chain connects TRBV19 to TRBJ1-5; D is unclear. This CDR3 is 12 amino acids long. Germline V gene data show CDR1 as LNHDA and CDR2 as SQIVND (reference sequence). Between the trimmed V and J ends, which lost 6 bases and 4 bases, there was a span of 7 bases. CDR3 loop: CASSPTNQPQHF. The CDR3 bases are TGTGCCAGTAGCCCAACTAATCAGCCCCAGCATTTT.

The chain carries TRBV4-2 and TRBJ2-1; D tentatively fits TRBD1 or TRBD2 (5 bases each). V was clipped by 1 base and J by 0 bases, with 16 bases between them. From germline, CDR1 is LGHNA and CDR2 YNFKEQ. The CDR3 has 18 residues. The CDR3 region is CASSQVSGAEDSYNEQFF. The CDR3, as DNA: TGTGCCAGCAGCCAAGTGTCCGGGGCGGAAGACTCCTACAATGAGCAGTTCTTC.

The chain is built from TRBV30 and TRBJ1-1, with a tentative D call TRBD1 (5 bases). CDR3 length: 13 residues. The V and J ends lost 4 bases and 4 bases respectively, with 13 bases between them. CDR1 is GTSNPN and CDR2 is SVGIG in the germline V gene (reference sequence). The CDR3 loop is CAWTGGFFTEAFF. DNA for the CDR3: TGTGCCTGGACTGGGGGGTTTTTCACTGAAGCTTTCTTT.

The J gene is TRBJ2-2, the V gene TRBV11-2, with a possible D match to TRBD2 (5 bases). Trimming removed 2 bases at V and 5 bases at J, with 6 bases between. The length of the CDR3 is 13 residues. In germline, CDR1 is SGHAT, CDR2 FQNNGV. The CDR3 reads CASSLTGTGELFF. In nucleotides, the CDR3 is TGTGCCAGCAGCTTAACGGGAACCGGGGAGCTGTTTTTT.

The chain couples TRBV9 to TRBJ2-1; no reliable D call. Germline V lookup: CDR1 SGDLS, CDR2 YYNGEE. V was clipped by 0 bases and J by 0 bases, with 4 bases between them. The CDR3 is made up of 14 amino acids. The CDR3 nucleotides read TGTGCCAGCAGCGTAGTGAGCTCCTACAATGAGCAGTTCTTC. It yields the protein CASSVVSSYNEQFF.

The gene calls are TRBV25-1 and TRBJ2-7; 13 bases line up with TRBD2. Unmatched junction bases numbered 12, after V lost 4 bases and J lost 3 bases. Germline CDR1 is MGHDK and CDR2 is SYGVNS. The CDR3 consists of 18 residues. The CDR3 reads CASSATTGTSGALYEQYF. CDR3 bases: TGTGCCAGCAGTGCGACTACCGGGACTAGCGGGGCCCTCTACGAGCAGTACTTC.

V gene TRBV18 combines with J gene TRBJ1-5, with 7 positions matching TRBD1. The CDR3 extends over 13 amino acids. Germline lookup yields CDR1 KGHSH and CDR2 LQKENI. V lost 6 bases and J lost 13; bases outside the gene matches: 12. The CDR3 nucleotides read TGTGCCAGCTCGCCCGGACAGGACCATAGTCAGCATTTT. This translates into CASSPGQDHSQHF. Based on the CDR3 plus reference TRBV18 and TRBJ1-5, the full variable domain is NAGVMQNPRHLVRRRGQEARLRCSPMKGHSHVYWYRQLPEEGLKFMVYLQKENIIDESGMPKERFSAEFPKEGPSILRIQQVVRGDSAAYFCASSPGQDHSQHFGDGTRLSIL.

The genes are TRBV7-2 and TRBJ2-7; 7 bases align to TRBD2. This CDR3 is built from 16 residues. Germline loops: CDR1 SGHTA, CDR2 FQGNSA. V lost 2 bases and J lost 3; bases outside the gene matches: 10. CDR3 sequence (DNA): TGTGCCAGCAGCTTATCAGAATCTAGCGGTTACTACGAGCAGTACTTC. Translated: CASSLSESSGYYEQYF.

In this sample, this clone turned up a few times. The rearrangement joins TRBV19 to TRBJ2-2; D not resolved. This CDR3 contains 13 residues. V was cut by 4 bases and J by 4 bases, with 7 bases left in between. Germline CDR1 and CDR2: LNHDA and SQIVND (reference sequence). The CDR3 reads CASSKGSTGELFF. In DNA form, the CDR3 reads TGTGCCAGTAGTAAGGGATCCACCGGGGAGCTGTTTTTT.

The chain joins TRBV9 to TRBJ2-2; 12 bases fit TRBD2. With 2 bases clipped from V and 1 base from J, the junction kept 9 bases outside the gene matches. The CDR3 has 19 residues. CDR1 SGDLS and CDR2 YYNGEE come from the germline V gene. Here the CDR3 DNA reads TGTGCCAGCAGCGTGAGGGGATCTAGCGGGAGGGGGAACACCGGGGAGCTGTTTTTT. Protein sequence: CASSVRGSSGRGNTGELFF.

This rearrangement joins TRBV6-5 to TRBJ1-4; D unresolved. Trimming stripped 6 bases from V and 8 bases from J, with 10 bases between. CDR1 and CDR2 (germline): MNHEY, SVGAGI. CDR3 length: 12 residues. The CDR3 loop reads CASSKLREKLFF. The CDR3 DNA follows: TGTGCCAGCAGCAAATTAAGGGAAAAACTGTTTTTT.